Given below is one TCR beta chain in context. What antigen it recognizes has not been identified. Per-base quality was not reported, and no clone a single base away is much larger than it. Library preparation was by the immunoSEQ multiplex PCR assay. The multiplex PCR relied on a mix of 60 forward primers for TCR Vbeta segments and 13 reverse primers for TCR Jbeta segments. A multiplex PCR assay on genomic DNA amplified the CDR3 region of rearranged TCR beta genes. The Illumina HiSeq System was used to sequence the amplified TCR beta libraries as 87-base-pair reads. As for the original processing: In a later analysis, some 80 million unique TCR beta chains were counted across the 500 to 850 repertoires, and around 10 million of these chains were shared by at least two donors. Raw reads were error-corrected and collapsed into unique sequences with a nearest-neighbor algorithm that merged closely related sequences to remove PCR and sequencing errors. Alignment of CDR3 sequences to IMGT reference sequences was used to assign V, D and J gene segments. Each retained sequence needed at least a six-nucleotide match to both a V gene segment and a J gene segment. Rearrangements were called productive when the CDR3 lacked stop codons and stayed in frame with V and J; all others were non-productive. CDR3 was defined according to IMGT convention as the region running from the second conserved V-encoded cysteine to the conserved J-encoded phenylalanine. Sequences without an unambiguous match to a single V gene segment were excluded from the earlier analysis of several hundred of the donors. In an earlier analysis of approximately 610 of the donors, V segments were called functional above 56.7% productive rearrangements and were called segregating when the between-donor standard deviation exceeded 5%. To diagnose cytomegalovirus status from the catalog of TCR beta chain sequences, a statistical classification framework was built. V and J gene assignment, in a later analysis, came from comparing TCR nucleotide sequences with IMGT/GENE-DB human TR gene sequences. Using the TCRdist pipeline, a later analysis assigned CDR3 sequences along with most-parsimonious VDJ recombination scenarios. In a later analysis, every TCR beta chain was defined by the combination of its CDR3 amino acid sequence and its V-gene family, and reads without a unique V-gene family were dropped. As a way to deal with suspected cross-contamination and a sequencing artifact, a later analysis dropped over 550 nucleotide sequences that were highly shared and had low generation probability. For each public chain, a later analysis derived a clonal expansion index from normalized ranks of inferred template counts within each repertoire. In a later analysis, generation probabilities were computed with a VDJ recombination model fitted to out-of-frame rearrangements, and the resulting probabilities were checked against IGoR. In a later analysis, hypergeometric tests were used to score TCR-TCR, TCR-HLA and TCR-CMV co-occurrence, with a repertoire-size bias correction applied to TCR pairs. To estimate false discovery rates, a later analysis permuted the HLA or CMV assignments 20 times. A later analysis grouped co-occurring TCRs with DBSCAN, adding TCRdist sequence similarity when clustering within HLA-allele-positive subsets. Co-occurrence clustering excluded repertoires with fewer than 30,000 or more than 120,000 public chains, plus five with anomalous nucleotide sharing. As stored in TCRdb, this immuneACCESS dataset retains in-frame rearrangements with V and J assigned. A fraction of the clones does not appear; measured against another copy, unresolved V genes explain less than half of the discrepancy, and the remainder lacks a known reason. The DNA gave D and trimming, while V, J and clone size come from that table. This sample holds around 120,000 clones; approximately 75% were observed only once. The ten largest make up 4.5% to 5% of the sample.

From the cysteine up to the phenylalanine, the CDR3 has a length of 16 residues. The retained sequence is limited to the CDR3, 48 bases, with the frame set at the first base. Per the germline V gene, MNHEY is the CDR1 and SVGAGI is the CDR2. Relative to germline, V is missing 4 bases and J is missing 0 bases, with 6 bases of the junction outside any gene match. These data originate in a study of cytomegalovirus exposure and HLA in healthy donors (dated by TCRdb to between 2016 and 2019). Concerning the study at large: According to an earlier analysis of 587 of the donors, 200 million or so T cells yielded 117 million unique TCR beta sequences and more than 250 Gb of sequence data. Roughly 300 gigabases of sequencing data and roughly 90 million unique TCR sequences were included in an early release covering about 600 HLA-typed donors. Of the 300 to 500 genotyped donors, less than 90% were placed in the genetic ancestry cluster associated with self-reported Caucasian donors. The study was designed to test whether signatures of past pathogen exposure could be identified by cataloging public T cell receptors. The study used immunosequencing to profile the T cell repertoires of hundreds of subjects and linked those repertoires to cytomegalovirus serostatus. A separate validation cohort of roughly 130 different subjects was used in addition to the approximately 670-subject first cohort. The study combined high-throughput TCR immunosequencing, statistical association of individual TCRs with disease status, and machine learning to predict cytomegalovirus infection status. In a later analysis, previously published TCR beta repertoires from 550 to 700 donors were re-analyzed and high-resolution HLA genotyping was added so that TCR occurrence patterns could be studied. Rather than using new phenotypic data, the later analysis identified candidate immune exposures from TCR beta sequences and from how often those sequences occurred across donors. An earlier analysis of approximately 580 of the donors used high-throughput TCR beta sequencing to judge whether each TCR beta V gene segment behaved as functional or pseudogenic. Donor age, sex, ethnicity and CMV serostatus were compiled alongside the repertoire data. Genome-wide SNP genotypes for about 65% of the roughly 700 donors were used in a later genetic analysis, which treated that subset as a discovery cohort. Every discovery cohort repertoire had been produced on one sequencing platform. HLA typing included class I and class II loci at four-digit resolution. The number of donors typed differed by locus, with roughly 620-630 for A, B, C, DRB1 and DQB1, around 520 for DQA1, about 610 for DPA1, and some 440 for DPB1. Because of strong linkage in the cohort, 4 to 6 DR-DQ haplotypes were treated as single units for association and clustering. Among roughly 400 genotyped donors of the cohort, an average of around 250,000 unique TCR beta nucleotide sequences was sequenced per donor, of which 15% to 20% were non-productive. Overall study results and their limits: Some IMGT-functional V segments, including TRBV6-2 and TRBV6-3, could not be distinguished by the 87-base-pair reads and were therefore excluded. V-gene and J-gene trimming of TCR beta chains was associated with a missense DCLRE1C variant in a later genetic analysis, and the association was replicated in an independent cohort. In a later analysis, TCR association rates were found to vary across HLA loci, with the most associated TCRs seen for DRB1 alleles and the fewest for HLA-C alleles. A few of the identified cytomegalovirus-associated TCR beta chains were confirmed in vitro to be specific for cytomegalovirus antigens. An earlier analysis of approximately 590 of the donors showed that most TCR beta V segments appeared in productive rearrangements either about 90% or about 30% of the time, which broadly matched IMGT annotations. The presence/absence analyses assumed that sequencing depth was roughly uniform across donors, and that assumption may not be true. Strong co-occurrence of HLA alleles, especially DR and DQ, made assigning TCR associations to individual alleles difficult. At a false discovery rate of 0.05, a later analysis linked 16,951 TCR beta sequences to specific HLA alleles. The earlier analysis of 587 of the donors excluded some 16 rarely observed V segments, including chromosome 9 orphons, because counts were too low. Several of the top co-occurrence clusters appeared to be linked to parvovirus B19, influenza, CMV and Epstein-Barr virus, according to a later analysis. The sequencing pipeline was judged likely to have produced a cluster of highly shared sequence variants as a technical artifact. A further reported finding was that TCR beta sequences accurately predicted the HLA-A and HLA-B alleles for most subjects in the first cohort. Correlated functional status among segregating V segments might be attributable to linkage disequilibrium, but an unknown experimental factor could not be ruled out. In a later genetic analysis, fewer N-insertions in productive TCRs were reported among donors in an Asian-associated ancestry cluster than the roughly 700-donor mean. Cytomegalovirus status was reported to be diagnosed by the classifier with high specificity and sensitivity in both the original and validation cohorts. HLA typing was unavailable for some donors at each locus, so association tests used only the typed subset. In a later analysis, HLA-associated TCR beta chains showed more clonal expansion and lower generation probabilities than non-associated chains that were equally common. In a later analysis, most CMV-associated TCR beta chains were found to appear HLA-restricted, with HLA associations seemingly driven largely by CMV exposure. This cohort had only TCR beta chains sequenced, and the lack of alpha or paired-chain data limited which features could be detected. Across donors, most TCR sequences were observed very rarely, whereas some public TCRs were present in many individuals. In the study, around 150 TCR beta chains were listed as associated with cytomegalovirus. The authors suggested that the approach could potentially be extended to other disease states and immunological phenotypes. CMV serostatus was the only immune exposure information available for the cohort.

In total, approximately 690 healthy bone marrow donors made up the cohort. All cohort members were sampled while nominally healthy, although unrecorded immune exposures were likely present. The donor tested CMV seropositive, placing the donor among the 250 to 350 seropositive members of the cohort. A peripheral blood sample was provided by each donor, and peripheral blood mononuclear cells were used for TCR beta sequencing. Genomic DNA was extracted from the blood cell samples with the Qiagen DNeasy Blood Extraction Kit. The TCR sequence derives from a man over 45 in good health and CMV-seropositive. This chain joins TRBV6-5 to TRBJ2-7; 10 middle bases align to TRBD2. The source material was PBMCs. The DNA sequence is TGTGCCAGCAGTTTACTAGCGGGACCCCCCTCCTACGAGCAGTACTTC. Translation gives CASSLLAGPPSYEQYF.